The source of this T cell receptor (beta chain) is a study of blood T cell repertoires in COVID-19. The overall study: From the United States, Italy and Spain came samples of acute and convalescent COVID-19. Nucleic acid was either cDNA or gDNA, and it came from T cells, B-cell-depleted T cells, or PBMCs.

Original processing methods: It was from reference gene primer amplification that nucleated cell counts were estimated. Clones were sequenced by immunoSEQ multiplex PCR, and TCRdb holds only the in-frame ones, with some missing. D and trimming come from the DNA, and the V and J calls and clone size come from that table. In the table there are a few hundred thousand clones, roughly nine tenths of which are singletons. The clonotype comes from a young man with active or convalescent COVID-19. Sequencing was carried out using peripheral blood.

CDR3 sequence reads: CASSSLAGGGDTQYF. In DNA form, the CDR3 reads TGCGCCAGCAGCTCACTAGCGGGAGGTGGAGATACGCAGTATTTT. This sequence joins TRBV5-1 and TRBJ2-3; 12 nucleotides match TRBD2. After removal of 3 bases from V and 5 bases from J, the junction contained 4 bases not matched to a gene. This CDR3 is built from 15 residues. Germline values: CDR1 SGHRS, CDR2 YFSETQ.